This TCR beta chain was captured by sequencing in a study of regulatory T cells in long-lasting Graves disease. Whole-study findings and limits: Having only a small sample size may have limited accuracy.

As to time point: newly diagnosed GD, antithyroid drugs for less than 3 months. From PBMCs, RNA was extracted and then used to make the TCR library. Researchers made TCR beta libraries by using iRepertoire HTBI primers and running Arm-PCR on CDR3 regions. TCRdb redid the calling of the multiplex PCR reads with MiXCR, one entry per CDR3 protein. The table includes about 330,000 distinct CDR3 sequences, 15% to 20% detected once. Trimming shortened V by 5 bases and J by 2 bases, and 9 bases separated the two germline ends. This CDR3 has 13 amino acids. Germline V gives CDR1 SGHAT, CDR2 FQDESV (reference sequence). Many counts were recorded for this clonotype. Its target is not known. These same data were also listed under a study on T cells in Graves' hyperthyroidism and ophthalmopathy. That report adds: The HTBI primer set drove a first-round RT-PCR of the TCR CDR3.

V is TRBV11-1 and J is TRBJ2-5, with D perhaps being TRBD1 or TRBD2 (5 bases each). The source of this sequence is a woman under 30 with Graves disease. Sequences were derived from peripheral blood mononuclear cells (PBMCs), sampled at new diagnosis, from a patient treated with antithyroid drugs. CDR3: CASSPGPQETQYF. The DNA of the CDR3 is TGTGCCAGCAGCCCGGGACCACAAGAGACCCAGTACTTC.